This T cell receptor beta chain was recorded in a study of T cell clonotyping in hematopoietic cell transplantation. About the study: Cytoreduction preceded collection of pretransplant recipient samples. Study findings and constraints: At the given depth, recipient repertoires were over 95% de novo clonotypes.

Trimming cost V 0 bases and J 6 bases, with 9 bases left between them. The CDR3 loop spans 14 amino acids. Germline CDR1 is SGHNT and CDR2 is YYREEE (reference sequence). Time point: recipient sample about 28 days before transplant, after cytoreduction. Samples: about 28 days before transplant, then days 30, 100 and 180 after. Using immunoSEQ multiplex PCR, the repertoire was profiled, and TCRdb retains in-frame clones only, with some absent. The sample records around 5,100 clones, less than 35% being singletons. Regarding this clone: What it binds is unknown.

This rearrangement joins TRBV5-4 to TRBJ2-2; possibly TRBD1 for D (5 bases). The sequence was obtained from a man aged 50 to 60 with myelofibrosis. Some clones in this sample may be carry-over from other donors' samples. Sequences were derived from peripheral blood mononuclear cells, sampled before stem cell transplant. The CDR3 sequence: CASSLEDSSGELFF. DNA of the CDR3: TGTGCCAGCAGCTTGGAAGACAGTTCCGGGGAGCTGTTTTTT.